The 31 T cell receptor beta chains in this list originate from one sample, sequenced in a study of type 1 regulatory T cells (dated by TCRdb to the early 2020s). No antigens are known for them. For sequencing, an Illumina MiSeq was employed. In TCRdb, the public reads were trimmed at Q25 with fastp and aligned with MiXCR, with productive beta chains retained. Entries that share a CDR3 protein sequence are merged under the most common genes and DNA. This sample comprises about 59,000 distinct CDR3 sequences, 62% of them detected only once. The ten biggest clones cover approximately 1.8% of the sample. The specimen was cultured non-Tr1 T cells, either the whole culture or a sorted T cell fraction (not recorded which). The meaning of the sample's cell subset or site label: non-Tr1 population from the T-allo10 product. Source of these receptors: a human donor in good health.

Note on this clonotype: Germline is not matched at one junction end, which may reflect a read error. The chain links TRBV6-5 to TRBJ2-2; the D call may be TRBD1 or TRBD2 (5 bases each). The CDR3 runs to 14 residues. Germline values: CDR1 MNHEY, CDR2 SVGAGI. CDR3 nucleotides: TGTGCCAGCAGTTACCCGCCGGGGACCGGGGAGCCGTTTTTT. Protein sequence: CASSYPPGTGEPFF.

The gene calls are TRBV4-1 and TRBJ2-2; 10 nucleotides match TRBD1. In germline, CDR1 is MGHRA, CDR2 YSYEKL. The length of the CDR3 is 18 residues. Losses at the gene ends were 3 bases for V and 3 bases for J; bases not matched to a gene: 10. The CDR3 DNA follows: TGCGCCAGCAGCCAGCCCCGGGACAGGGGCTTTCACACCGGGGAGCTGTTTTTT. Translating it yields CASSQPRDRGFHTGELFF.

This clonotype has just a few counts. This chain links TRBV9 with TRBJ1-3; D is uncertain. V shed 0 bases and J shed 2 bases, with 3 bases lying between them. Germline CDR1 is SGDLS and CDR2 is YYNGEE. The CDR3 runs to 13 residues. DNA for the CDR3: TGTGCCAGCAGCGTAGAGGCTGGAAACACCATATATTTT. It yields the protein CASSVEAGNTIYF.

The chain has TRBV6-5 and TRBJ2-7, with D perhaps TRBD1 (5 bases). This CDR3 spans 15 amino acids. Germline lookup yields CDR1 MNHEY and CDR2 SVGAGI. Trimming cost V 1 base and J 7 bases, with 17 bases left between them. CDR3 in DNA: TGTGCCAGCAGTTACTTGGGGCCTCAGGATGGAGAGCAGTACTTC. Amino acid sequence: CASSYLGPQDGEQYF.

The V gene is TRBV3-1, the J gene TRBJ2-3; D possibly corresponds to TRBD2 (6 bases). Trimming took 1 base from V and 4 from J, leaving 15 bases between them. The CDR3 is 16 amino acids. The germline gives CDR1 LGHDT, CDR2 YNNKEL (reference sequence). The CDR3, as DNA: TGTGCCAGCAGCCAAGTATACTCAAAGCGGGCAGATACGCAGTATTTT. Its translation: CASSQVYSKRADTQYF.

This clonotype has a single count. The chain recombines TRBV7-2 with TRBJ1-2, with 10 bases matching TRBD1. V dropped 7 bases and J dropped 6; count of bases not matched to a gene: 11. The length of the CDR3 is 15 residues. Germline V gives CDR1 SGHTA, CDR2 FQGNSA. The CDR3 DNA reads as TGTGCCAGCATCGACAGGGGGCGGGAGAAGAATGGCTACACCTTC. Translation: CASIDRGREKNGYTF.

This clonotype appeared a few times. The V gene is TRBV10-3, the J gene TRBJ1-1; 7 bases agree with TRBD1. Trimming took 11 bases from V and 1 from J; bases not matched to a gene: 10. CDR1 ENHRY and CDR2 SYGVKD come from the germline V gene. The CDR3 covers 14 residues. The CDR3 sequence is CASMGGQTNTEAFF. The DNA for the CDR3 is TGTGCCTCAATGGGGGGACAGACGAACACTGAAGCTTTCTTT.

Ten or more counts support this clonotype. The genes are TRBV12-3 or TRBV12-4 and TRBJ2-3; D possibly matches TRBD1 or TRBD2 (6 bases each). Trimming removed 5 bases from V and 0 bases from J, with 15 bases in between. This CDR3 contains 16 residues. CDR3 sequence reads: CASSPRGLASTDTQYF. CDR3 DNA: TGTGCCAGCAGTCCCCGGGGGCTAGCGAGCACAGATACGCAGTATTTT.

The chain employs TRBV19 and TRBJ2-4; D ambiguous. Germline V gene lookup returns CDR1 LNHDA and CDR2 SQIVND (reference sequence). The ends were cut back, 9 bases at V and 1 base at J, with 16 bases in the middle. This CDR3 comprises 15 residues. The CDR3 DNA is TGTGCCAGCGCCCCTGATTTGCCCGCCAAAAACATTCAGTACTTC. This encodes CASAPDLPAKNIQYF.

This sequence joins TRBV5-6 and TRBJ2-3; unclear D gene. Deletions cut 5 bases from V and 0 bases from J, with 4 bases between. The CDR3 contains 12 residues. Germline V gene data show CDR1 as SGHDT and CDR2 as YYEEEE. Written as DNA, the CDR3 is TGTGCCAGCAGTCGTAGCACAGATACGCAGTATTTT. It codes for CASSRSTDTQYF.

The chain links TRBV7-2 to TRBJ1-4; no reliable D call. V lost 3 bases to trimming and J lost 3 bases, with 8 bases between them. This CDR3 region has 14 residues. The germline CDR1 and CDR2 sequences are SGHTA and FQGNSA. The CDR3 DNA follows: TGTGCCAGCAGCTTCGGCCTCCCTAATGAAAAACTGTTTTTT. Its protein product is CASSFGLPNEKLFF.

V and J are TRBV6-1 and TRBJ1-2; D ambiguous. V was trimmed by 6 bases and J by 2 bases, leaving 10 bases between them. The CDR3 is 13 residues long. Per the germline V gene, CDR1 is MNHNS and CDR2 is SASEGT. The CDR3 is CASRLGRNYGYTF. CDR3 DNA: TGTGCCAGCAGATTGGGCAGAAACTATGGCTACACCTTC.

A note on this clonotype: Compared with germline, one end of the junction differs, possibly owing to a read error. The chain links TRBV12-3 or TRBV12-4 to TRBJ2-2; D gene ambiguous. This CDR3 has 12 residues. Here the CDR3 DNA reads TGTGCCATCAGTTTCCAGTACGGGGAGCTGTTTTTT. Encoded protein: CAISFQYGELFF.

This clonotype was seen once. The CDR3 DNA reads TGCGCCAGCAGCTTGTCCCCGACTTTATCCGGGGAGCTGTTTTTT. It yields the protein CASSLSPTLSGELFF. This rearrangement joins TRBV5-1 to TRBJ2-2, with unresolved D. Between the trimmed V and J ends, which lost 1 base and 6 bases, there was a span of 13 bases. The germline V gene encodes CDR1 SGHRS and CDR2 YFSETQ. CDR3 length: 15 amino acids.

The gene calls are TRBV20-1 and TRBJ1-5; no firm D call. Germline CDR1 reads DFQATT; CDR2 reads SNEGSKA (reference sequence). Deletions cut 3 bases from V and 10 bases from J, with 16 bases between. The CDR3 has 13 residues. CDR3 amino acids: CSASSTSDSPQHF. The CDR3 DNA sequence: TGCAGTGCTAGTTCGACAAGCGACTCCCCCCAGCATTTT.

The rearrangement joins TRBV27 to TRBJ2-1; D remains ambiguous. CDR1 MNHEY and CDR2 SMNVEV come from the germline V gene (reference sequence). Trimming left V 2 bases short and J 9 bases short, with 8 bases between. The length of the CDR3 is 12 residues. CDR3 in amino acids: CASSLRVGEQFF. The DNA for the CDR3 is TGTGCCAGCAGTTTAAGGGTAGGTGAGCAGTTCTTC.

The V and J genes are TRBV6-1 and TRBJ2-3, with 8 bases matching TRBD2. CDR3 length: 14 amino acids. With 7 bases clipped from V and 4 bases from J, the junction kept 7 bases outside the gene matches. Per the germline V gene, CDR1 is MNHNS and CDR2 is SASEGT. The CDR3 loop is CASKTGGIPDTQYF. The CDR3 DNA follows: TGTGCCAGCAAAACGGGAGGGATCCCAGATACGCAGTATTTT.

This chain joins TRBV28 and TRBJ1-4, with D uncertain. CDR3 length: 15 residues. Trimming left V 5 bases short and J 7 bases short, with 17 bases between. CDR1 and CDR2 from the germline V gene are MDHEN and SYDVKM. CDR3 sequence: CASSPTGGAGEKLFF. The CDR3 DNA sequence: TGTGCCAGCAGTCCCACGGGCGGCGCGGGTGAAAAACTGTTTTTT.

This chain links TRBV3-1 with TRBJ2-1; no clear D. Trimming cost V 1 base and J 10 bases, with 8 bases left between them. The germline V gene has CDR1 LGHDT and CDR2 YNNKEL (reference sequence). The CDR3 sequence is 12 residues long. The CDR3 here is CASSQVWAEQFF. The CDR3 DNA reads as TGTGCCAGCAGCCAAGTGTGGGCCGAGCAGTTCTTC.

The rearrangement uses TRBV30 and TRBJ2-2, with unresolved D. This CDR3 comprises 13 residues. V was pared by 0 bases and J by 1 base, with 3 bases between. Germline CDR1 reads GTSNPN; CDR2 reads SVGIG (reference sequence). CDR3 amino acids: CAWSVVNTGELFF. In DNA form, the CDR3 reads TGTGCCTGGAGTGTGGTGAACACCGGGGAGCTGTTTTTT.

The rearrangement links TRBV20-1 to TRBJ2-4, with TRBD1 identical over 8 bases. V shed 2 bases, J shed 7 bases, and the junction held 4 bases outside the gene matches. CDR1 and CDR2 from the germline V gene are DFQATT and SNEGSKA (reference sequence). This CDR3 spans 13 amino acids. The CDR3 DNA sequence: TGCAGTGCTAGAAAGGACAGGGAGAACATTCAGTACTTC. Translating gives CSARKDRENIQYF.

This clonotype appeared once. The chain uses TRBV20-1 and TRBJ2-3; D gene ambiguous. CDR1 is DFQATT and CDR2 is SNEGSKA in the germline V gene (reference sequence). V shed 3 bases and J shed 0 bases, with 7 bases lying between them. This CDR3 has 13 amino acids. Written as DNA, the CDR3 is TGCAGTGCTAGTGGTCGCAGCACAGATACGCAGTATTTT. Its translation is CSASGRSTDTQYF.

V usage is TRBV11-2 and J usage is TRBJ2-5; a weak D match, TRBD2 (6 bases). Per germline, CDR1 SGHAT and CDR2 FQNNGV. The V and J ends lost 5 bases and 3 bases respectively, with 13 bases between them. The CDR3 sequence is 14 residues long. CDR3 protein: CASSLNSGKETQYF. For the CDR3, the DNA is TGTGCCAGCAGCCTAAATAGCGGAAAAGAGACCCAGTACTTC.

This clonotype has more than one count but fewer than ten. The chain carries TRBV24-1 and TRBJ2-3, with D perhaps TRBD2 (6 bases). The CDR3 loop spans 16 amino acids. From germline, CDR1 is KGHDR and CDR2 SFDVKD. The ends were cut back, 9 bases at V and 0 bases at J, with 18 bases in the middle. The CDR3 coding sequence is TGTGCCACCGGCAAGACCGGGACTTCTAGCACAGATACGCAGTATTTT. The encoded protein is CATGKTGTSSTDTQYF.

The chain recombines TRBV6-4 with TRBJ2-7; 9 bases fit TRBD1. V lost 11 bases, J lost 4 bases, and 6 bases stayed unmatched. The CDR3 loop spans 12 amino acids. Germline loops: CDR1 MRHNA, CDR2 SNTAGT. In DNA, the CDR3 is TGTGCCCCGCGGGACAGGGCTTACGAGCAGTACTTC. This codes for CAPRDRAYEQYF.

This clonotype was seen a handful of times. The J gene is TRBJ1-1, the V gene TRBV4-1; D is unclear. Germline CDR1 and CDR2: MGHRA and YSYEKL. The CDR3 has 12 amino acids. Trimming shortened V by 6 bases and J by 3 bases, and 8 bases separated the two germline ends. The CDR3 loop reads CASRHPYTEAFF. The CDR3 DNA follows: TGCGCCAGCAGGCACCCATACACTGAAGCTTTCTTT.

The gene calls are TRBV5-1 and TRBJ2-1; perhaps TRBD2 as D (5 bases). The germline CDR1 and CDR2 sequences are SGHRS and YFSETQ. V dropped 1 base and J dropped 6 bases, with 11 bases sitting between them. The CDR3 is made up of 14 amino acids. The CDR3 nucleotides are TGCGCCAGCAGCTTGCAGACCGGAGGCAATGAGCAGTTCTTC. It yields the protein CASSLQTGGNEQFF.

The chain combines TRBV18 with TRBJ2-1; D is undetermined. The CDR3 has 16 amino acids. V lost 3 bases to trimming and J lost 2 bases, with 14 bases between them. Germline assignment: CDR1 KGHSH and CDR2 LQKENI. CDR3 bases: TGTGCCAGCTCACCCCCACTGGCCACCACCTACAATGAGCAGTTCTTC. Translating it yields CASSPPLATTYNEQFF.

The chain combines TRBV12-3 or TRBV12-4 with TRBJ2-7; 11 bases fit TRBD2. After removal of 6 bases from V and 3 bases from J, the junction contained 7 bases not matched to a gene. CDR3 length: 15 amino acids. This CDR3 is CASRTTGTSGYEQYF. CDR3 coding DNA: TGTGCCAGCAGAACTACTGGGACTAGCGGCTACGAGCAGTACTTC.

This clonotype came up a few times. This sequence joins TRBV5-4 and TRBJ2-2; 10 positions agree with TRBD1. The CDR3 is 14 amino acids. The V gene's germline CDR1 is SGHNT and CDR2 YYREEE (reference sequence). J was trimmed by 6 bases and V by 5 bases; bases with no gene match: 4. This chain's CDR3 is CASRPGQGAGELFF. CDR3 nucleotides: TGTGCCAGCAGACCCGGACAGGGGGCCGGGGAGCTGTTTTTT. Full variable domain (remainder filled in from reference TRBV5-4 and TRBJ2-2): ETGVTQSPTHLIKTRGQQVTLRCSSQSGHNTVSWYQQALGQGPQFIFQYYREEENGRGNFPPRFSGLQFPNYSSELNVNALELDDSALYLCASRPGQGAGELFFGEGSRLTVL.

CDR3 sequence reads: CASSLMDRPTTEAFF. Written as DNA, the CDR3 is TGTGCCAGCTCACTAATGGACAGGCCGACCACTGAAGCTTTCTTT. The chain employs TRBV18 and TRBJ1-1; 7 bases align to TRBD1. CDR3 length equals 15 residues. Per the germline V gene, CDR1 is KGHSH and CDR2 is LQKENI. V dropped 4 bases and J dropped 4; count of bases not matched to a gene: 9.